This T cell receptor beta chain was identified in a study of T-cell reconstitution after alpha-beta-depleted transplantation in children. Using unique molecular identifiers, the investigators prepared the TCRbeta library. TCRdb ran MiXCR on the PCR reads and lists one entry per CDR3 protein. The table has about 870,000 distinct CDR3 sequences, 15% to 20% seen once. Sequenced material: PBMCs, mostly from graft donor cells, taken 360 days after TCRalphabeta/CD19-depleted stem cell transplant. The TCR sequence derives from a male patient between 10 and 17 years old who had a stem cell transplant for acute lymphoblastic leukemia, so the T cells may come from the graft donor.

Here the CDR3 reads CASSVRGGTNQPQHF. In DNA form, the CDR3 reads TGTGCCAGCAGTGTTCGAGGGGGCACCAATCAGCCCCAGCATTTT. The rearrangement uses TRBV2 and TRBJ1-5, with 7 bases fitting TRBD1. The length of the CDR3 is 15 residues. The J segment lost 3 bases and the V segment lost 4 bases, leaving 6 bases of the junction unmatched. Germline V CDR1 and CDR2: SNHLY, FYNNEI.